This passage covers 2 T cell receptor beta chains from one sample sequenced in a study of HIV-infected children after antiretroviral therapy interruption. RNA-based 3' RACE libraries used unique molecular identifiers. TCRdb passed the 3' RACE reads through MiXCR, listing each CDR3 protein once. Found here are more than 75,000 distinct CDR3 sequences, around 6.9% of them singletons; the top ten hold 1.1%. Treatment specified: PENTA 11 planned treatment interruption arm or continuous ART arm. Sequencing used CD45RA+ CD4+ T cells from PBMCs, pooled from several time points, obtained from a donor given antiretroviral therapy, either interrupted or continuous. The subset: naive CD4+ CD45RA+ CD45RO- T cells. The receptors originated from a pool of human donors with HIV.

This clonotype was recorded at least ten times. The chain combines TRBV7-2 with TRBJ2-2; no clear D gene. Trimming shortened V by 3 bases and J by 1 base, and 6 bases separated the two germline ends. The CDR3 covers 14 residues. The germline V gene encodes CDR1 SGHTA and CDR2 FQGNSA. The chain's CDR3 is CASSLMGNTGELFF. The CDR3 coding sequence is TGTGCCAGCAGCTTGATGGGGAACACCGGGGAGCTGTTTTTT.

V and J are TRBV3-1 and TRBJ2-7, with 7 bases that match TRBD2. The CDR3 spans 15 residues. Unmatched junction bases numbered 6, after V lost 4 bases and J lost 0 bases. Germline loops: CDR1 LGHDT, CDR2 YNNKEL (reference sequence). The CDR3 reads CASSRVAGVSYEQYF. The CDR3 DNA is TGTGCCAGCAGCCGCGTCGCGGGGGTCTCCTACGAGCAGTACTTC.